The 26 T cell receptor beta chains reported below all come from one sample, sequenced in a study of T cells after posttransplantation cyclophosphamide. Clones were read by immunoSEQ multiplex PCR, and TCRdb kept only the in-frame ones, dropping some. The sample includes 25,000 to 35,000 clones, none of them occurring once. Source material: PBMCs. These receptors all stem from a woman younger than 45 in good health and a related stem cell transplant donor.

Ten or more counts support this clone. This chain uses TRBV2 with TRBJ1-2; 7 bases line up with TRBD1. Germline lookup yields CDR1 SNHLY and CDR2 FYNNEI. The CDR3 consists of 14 residues. The ends lost 1 base at V and 8 bases at J; junction bases unmatched: 7. The CDR3 is CASSEEGGGIGYTF. The CDR3 bases are TGTGCCAGCAGTGAAGAAGGGGGCGGAATAGGCTACACCTTC.

This clone was seen a handful of times. V gene TRBV4-1 combines with J gene TRBJ1-1; D unclear. This CDR3 contains 14 residues. The germline V and J ends were trimmed by 0 bases and 1 base, with 6 bases remaining between them. The V gene's germline CDR1 is MGHRA and CDR2 YSYEKL. This CDR3 reads CASSQDRPNTEAFF. The DNA of the CDR3 is TGCGCCAGCAGCCAAGACAGGCCGAACACTGAAGCTTTCTTT.

This clone has ten or more counts. This chain links TRBV7-2 with TRBJ1-5; D may be TRBD1 (6 bases). The CDR3 runs to 13 residues. Germline CDR1 is SGHTA and CDR2 is FQGNSA. The V end was cut by 5 bases, the J end by 7 bases, with 12 bases between. The CDR3, as DNA: TGTGCCAGCAGCCAAGGGGGTTGGCAGCCCCAGCATTTT. The encoded protein is CASSQGGWQPQHF.

In its sample, this clone was seen many times. The chain uses TRBV2 and TRBJ2-1; TRBD2 aligns across 9 bases. Trimming removed 1 base from V and 6 bases from J; junction bases left unmatched: 4. Germline V gene sequence: CDR1 SNHLY, CDR2 FYNNEI. The length of the CDR3 is 15 residues. CDR3 loop: CASSEGPAGGNEQFF. The CDR3 DNA sequence: TGTGCCAGCAGTGAAGGTCCAGCGGGGGGCAATGAGCAGTTCTTC.

At least ten counts were recorded for this clone. DNA of the CDR3: TGTGCCAGCAGTGGGGGGGACAGCCGTCGTCTCGAGCAGTACTTC. Residues: CASSGGDSRRLEQYF. The gene calls are TRBV25-1 and TRBJ2-7, with D possibly TRBD1 on 7 matching bases. The CDR3 runs to 15 residues. Deletions cut 4 bases from V and 6 bases from J, with 19 bases between. Germline loops: CDR1 MGHDK, CDR2 SYGVNS.

This clone occurred a few times. V usage is TRBV7-9 and J usage is TRBJ2-5; D not certain. Germline V gene data show CDR1 as SEHNR and CDR2 as FQNEAQ (reference sequence). V lost 0 bases to trimming and J lost 4 bases, with 3 bases between them. The CDR3 contains 12 residues. In DNA form, the CDR3 reads TGTGCCAGCAGCTTAGCCCGAGAGACCCAGTACTTC. Translation gives CASSLARETQYF.

The table lists this clone with many counts. The chain is built from TRBV6-5 and TRBJ2-7; TRBD1 aligns across 10 bases. The CDR3 runs to 15 residues. Losses at the gene ends were 6 bases for V and 3 bases for J; bases not matched to a gene: 8. Germline V gene data show CDR1 as MNHEY and CDR2 as SVGAGI. This chain's CDR3 is CASRTGTGAYYEQYF. The DNA for the CDR3 is TGTGCCAGCAGAACCGGGACAGGGGCTTACTACGAGCAGTACTTC.

This clone was observed a handful of times. V is TRBV28 and J is TRBJ1-5; 8 nucleotides match TRBD1. The V and J ends lost 5 bases and 6 bases, in that order; junction bases with no gene match: 9. Germline CDR1 MDHEN, CDR2 SYDVKM. CDR3 length: 15 residues. This chain's CDR3 is CASSPSTGEGQPQHF. DNA of the CDR3: TGTGCCAGCAGTCCCTCGACAGGGGAGGGTCAGCCCCAGCATTTT.

This clone was counted many times. The chain has TRBV5-8 and TRBJ2-1; TRBD1 matches at 9 bases. The V segment lost 4 bases and the J segment 4 bases; nucleotides outside the gene matches: 6. The CDR3 covers 15 residues. Per the germline V gene, CDR1 is SGHTS and CDR2 is YDEGEE. CDR3 protein: CASSARDREYNEQFF. The CDR3 DNA sequence: TGTGCCAGCAGCGCCCGGGACAGGGAATACAATGAGCAGTTCTTC.

V is TRBV30 and J is TRBJ2-5, with TRBD2 matching 11 bases. V was pared by 5 bases and J by 2 bases, with 4 bases of the junction left unmatched. This CDR3 comprises 14 residues. The V gene's germline CDR1 is GTSNPN and CDR2 SVGIG (reference sequence). The CDR3 coding sequence is TGTGCCTGGGCGACTAGCGGGGATCAAGAGACCCAGTACTTC. Amino acids: CAWATSGDQETQYF. Using reference TRBV30 and TRBJ2-5 for the parts outside the CDR3, the full variable domain is SQTIHQWPATLVQPVGSPLSLECTVEGTSNPNLYWYRQAAGRGLQLLFYSVGIGQISSEVPQNLSASRPQDRQFILSSKKLLLSDSGFYLCAWATSGDQETQYFGPGTRLLVL.

This clone was found a few times. This chain links TRBV9 with TRBJ2-2, with D possibly being TRBD1 (5 bases). Germline-derived CDR1 and CDR2 are SGDLS and YYNGEE. CDR3 size: 15 residues. V was clipped by 0 bases and J by 5 bases, with 11 bases between them. CDR3 sequence (DNA): TGTGCCAGCAGCGTAGGGGGCTGGCTGACCGGGGAGCTGTTTTTT. Its translation is CASSVGGWLTGELFF.

In its sample, this clone was seen many times. This sequence joins TRBV4-3 and TRBJ1-1, with D tentatively TRBD1 (5 bases). This CDR3 is 14 amino acids long. CDR1 and CDR2 from the germline V gene are LGHNA and YSLEER. Trimming cost V 0 bases and J 7 bases, with 12 bases left between them. The CDR3 sequence is CASSQDVAGDEAFF. The CDR3 DNA reads TGCGCCAGCAGCCAAGATGTGGCGGGGGATGAAGCTTTCTTT.

The chain uses TRBV4-2 and TRBJ2-7; 8 bases are a match to TRBD2. V was clipped by 4 bases and J by 3 bases; unmatched bases: 5. Germline V gene sequence: CDR1 LGHNA, CDR2 YNFKEQ. The CDR3 covers 14 residues. The CDR3 bases are TGTGCCAGCAGCCCCCCGGGGACTAGCTACGAGCAGTACTTC. Translating gives CASSPPGTSYEQYF.

This clone was found many times. The rearrangement links TRBV23-1 to TRBJ1-4; TRBD1 might be the D (6 bases). TRBV23-1 qualifies as an ORF whose function is uncertain. CDR3 length: 22 amino acids. The ends were cut back, 4 bases at V and 0 bases at J, with 30 bases in the middle. The CDR3 DNA sequence: TGCGCCAGCAGTCTCCTCCGGGACAAGGACCCGTCAGATAGAGCAACTAATGAAAAACTGTTTTTT. Protein product: CASSLLRDKDPSDRATNEKLFF.

This clone was counted many times. This sequence joins TRBV10-3 and TRBJ1-1, with D uncertain. Germline V CDR1 and CDR2: ENHRY, SYGVKD. The V gene lost 7 bases and the J gene lost 1 base, with 10 bases spanning the gap. CDR3 size: 13 residues. In DNA, the CDR3 is TGTGCCATCACCCGGGCGGGGAACACTGAAGCTTTCTTT. Its protein product is CAITRAGNTEAFF.

This clone was recorded a few times. The CDR3 DNA reads as TGTGCCAGCAGTTTGAGGACAGGTATAGTCGAGCAGTACTTC. It codes for CASSLRTGIVEQYF. The chain uses TRBV28 and TRBJ2-7; 7 nucleotides line up with TRBD1. Germline V gene lookup returns CDR1 MDHEN and CDR2 SYDVKM. The trim removed 3 bases at V and 6 bases at J, leaving 8 bases unmatched. This CDR3 spans 14 amino acids.

J is TRBJ2-7 and V is TRBV9, with 8 bases lining up with TRBD2. CDR3 length equals 15 residues. CDR1 is SGDLS, CDR2 YYNGEE, per germline. The junction had 12 bases not matched to a gene; V was cut back by 3 bases and J by 7 bases. For the CDR3, the DNA is TGTGCCAGCAGCGCCGATAGCGGGGCCTTGAGGGAGCAGTACTTC. This gives the protein CASSADSGALREQYF. Filled out from reference TRBV9 and TRBJ2-7, the complete variable domain reads DSGVTQTPKHLITATGQRVTLRCSPRSGDLSVYWYQQSLDQGLQFLIQYYNGEERAKGNILERFSAQQFPDLHSELNLSSLELGDSALYFCASSADSGALREQYFGPGTRLTVT.

This clone was seen many times. V is TRBV19 and J is TRBJ1-3, with TRBD1 as a possible D gene (6 bases). V was clipped by 8 bases and J by 0 bases, with 20 bases between them. CDR3 length: 17 residues. In germline, CDR1 is LNHDA, CDR2 SQIVND (reference sequence). The CDR3 DNA reads TGTGCCAGTTCCCCCTCGGACAGCAAATACTCTGGAAACACCATATATTTT. As protein: CASSPSDSKYSGNTIYF.

In this sample, this clone turned up many times. The chain employs TRBV4-1 and TRBJ1-2, with 12 bases fitting TRBD1. This CDR3 is 17 amino acids long. Germline values: CDR1 MGHRA, CDR2 YSYEKL. The J segment lost 4 bases and the V segment lost 0 bases, leaving 6 bases of the junction unmatched. The CDR3 loop reads CASSQERDRGRLYGYTF. The CDR3 DNA reads as TGCGCCAGCAGCCAAGAGAGGGACAGGGGGCGCCTCTATGGCTACACCTTC.

This clone has a count of ten or more. V and J are TRBV7-9 and TRBJ1-2; 8 bases agree with TRBD1. Germline CDR1 and CDR2: SEHNR and FQNEAQ (reference sequence). CDR3 size: 12 residues. The junction had 5 bases not matched to a gene; V was cut back by 7 bases and J by 7 bases. CDR3 in amino acids: CASTPTGVGYTF. CDR3 sequence (DNA): TGTGCCAGCACCCCGACAGGGGTTGGCTACACCTTC.

This clone has a handful of counts. The chain carries TRBV6-5 and TRBJ2-5; D is undetermined. V was shortened by 2 bases and J by 1 base, with 5 bases between the two germline ends. Germline CDR1 is MNHEY and CDR2 is SVGAGI. The CDR3 has 13 residues. Here the CDR3 reads CASSYTGQETQYF. CDR3 coding DNA: TGTGCCAGCAGTTACACGGGCCAAGAGACCCAGTACTTC.

This clone was seen ten or more times. The chain has TRBV4-3 and TRBJ2-3, with a tentative D call TRBD1 (5 bases). The germline CDR1 and CDR2 sequences are LGHNA and YSLEER. Trimming took 2 bases from V and 4 from J, leaving 19 bases between them. The CDR3 length is 17 residues. CDR3 DNA: TGCGCCAGCAGCCAACAGATCACAGGAAAGGAACCAGATACGCAGTATTTT. Translating gives CASSQQITGKEPDTQYF.

This clone occurred many times. The chain has TRBV6-4 and TRBJ2-2; possibly TRBD1 for D (6 bases). The length of the CDR3 is 14 residues. CDR1 is MRHNA, CDR2 SNTAGT, per germline. V lost 5 bases, J lost 2 bases, and 9 bases lay in between. CDR3 in DNA: TGTGCCAGCAGTAAGGACAGCAACACCGGGGAGCTGTTTTTT. Its translation: CASSKDSNTGELFF.

The V call is TRBV6-5, the J call TRBJ2-3; TRBD2 matches at 10 bases. V gave up 6 bases and J gave up 4 bases; unmatched junction bases: 4. Germline CDR1 and CDR2: MNHEY and SVGAGI. The CDR3 covers 14 residues. The CDR3 here is CASRPSGGPDTQYF. As DNA, the CDR3 is TGTGCCAGCAGGCCTAGCGGGGGCCCAGATACGCAGTATTTT.

This clone was detected ten times or more. V gene TRBV12-3 or TRBV12-4 combines with J gene TRBJ1-2; no reliable D call. This CDR3 spans 16 amino acids. V was cut by 0 bases and J by 8 bases, with 19 bases left in between. The CDR3 loop is CASSLAPRGFGAGYTF. The CDR3 DNA reads TGTGCCAGCAGTTTAGCCCCCCGGGGTTTTGGTGCAGGCTACACCTTC.

This clone was detected many times. The V call is TRBV18, the J call TRBJ1-4; D perhaps matches TRBD1 (5 bases). V was cut by 5 bases and J by 3 bases, with 13 bases left in between. CDR3 length: 15 amino acids. Germline assignment: CDR1 KGHSH and CDR2 LQKENI. The CDR3 region is CASSSQGEANEKLFF. DNA of the CDR3: TGTGCCAGCTCATCGCAGGGAGAGGCTAATGAAAAACTGTTTTTT.